This T cell receptor (beta chain) came from a study of CD8 T cell repertoires and HIV-1 epitope variants. Study in general: Twenty-five autologous and known Gag and Nef epitope variant peptides each stimulated T cells separately. Control wells had CMV/EBV/flu peptides, negative Ebola AY9, or no peptide. Epitopes were three Gag families plus Nef HW9 and YT9.

Assay used: immunoSEQ multiplex PCR; TCRdb lists only in-frame clones, some missing. Here the sample spans under 7,000 clones, roughly 66% being singletons. This clone was recorded only once. Its specificity is not known. The CDR3 contains 14 residues. The germline gives CDR1 SGHAT, CDR2 FQDESV (reference sequence). V trimming: 3 bases; J trimming: 1 base; junction bases outside the gene matches: 0. The sequenced sample consisted of cultured CD8+ T cells derived from PBMCs. This sequence originates from a male donor with HIV. The chain links TRBV11-1 to TRBJ2-3; 8 nucleotides align to TRBD1. The CDR3 DNA reads TGTGCCAGCAGCTTGGGACAGGGCACAGATACGCAGTATTTT. Translation gives CASSLGQGTDTQYF.